Following are 8 T cell receptor beta chains from one sample sequenced in a study of CXCR3-negative and CXCR3-positive naive CD8 T cells (dated by TCRdb to 2018 to 2020). The investigation overall reported the following: TRB CDR3s from CXCR3-positive naive cells showed higher hydrophobicity (lower Kidera factor 4), lower energy, and higher strength and volume indices than CXCR3-negative naive cells.

This sample was sequenced with a NextSeq 550. The Human TCR Profiling Kit (MiLaboratory) was used to prepare UMI-labeled 5' RACE TRB cDNA libraries. TCRdb reprocessed the reads, so every CDR3 protein sequence counts as one entry and DNA is not shown. For this sample, the table gives about 60,000 distinct CDR3 sequences. The ten largest make up less than 0.65% of the sample. No antigen has been identified for these receptors. The sample taken for sequencing was naive CXCR3+ CD8+ T cells from blood. The label giving this sample's cell subset or site can be read as: CD45RO-CCR7+CD27+CD95- naive CD8+ T cells expressing CXCR3 (TNR3+). These receptors originate from a human donor in good health. Some clones in this sample may be carry-over from other donors' samples.

The chain is built from TRBV5-1 and TRBJ2-7; absent DNA, TCRdb's TRBD1 call cannot be checked. Germline V gene data show CDR1 as SGHRS and CDR2 as YFSETQ. The CDR3 consists of 14 residues. The CDR3: CASSQTGPQREQYF.

The chain carries TRBV20-1 and TRBJ1-4; checking the TCRdb D call of TRBD1 is not possible without DNA. Germline assignment: CDR1 DFQATT and CDR2 SNEGSKA (reference sequence). The CDR3 has 13 residues. The CDR3 reads CSAPGTGLEKLFF.

The chain has TRBV2 and TRBJ1-2; the D call of TRBD1 rests on TCRdb alone, since no DNA is present to check it. The CDR3 totals 13 residues. In germline, CDR1 is SNHLY, CDR2 FYNNEI. CDR3: CASNTGGDYGYTF.

CDR3 region: CAIGYSSHTSGTGSDTQYF. The rearrangement uses TRBV10-3 and TRBJ2-3; TCRdb's assignment of TRBD1 cannot be checked, as there is no DNA. This CDR3 is 19 amino acids long. Germline V CDR1 and CDR2: ENHRY, SYGVKD.

The rearrangement joins TRBV27 to TRBJ2-7; TCRdb returns TRBD1, unconfirmable since there is no DNA. This CDR3 has 14 residues. Germline V lookup: CDR1 MNHEY, CDR2 SMNVEV (reference sequence). The CDR3 sequence: CASSLGGQVIPQYF.

This chain uses TRBV7-6 with TRBJ2-1; TCRdb names TRBD1, which stays unverified in the absence of DNA. Germline V gives CDR1 SGHVS, CDR2 FNYEAQ. This CDR3 spans 15 amino acids. Here the CDR3 reads CASSGGRGAYDEQFF.

This chain uses TRBV7-9 with TRBJ2-2; with no DNA, the TCRdb D assignment of TRBD1 cannot be verified. The CDR3 contains 17 residues. The germline V gene encodes CDR1 SEHNR and CDR2 FQNEAQ (reference sequence). CDR3 in amino acids: CASSSSGTRTHTGELFF.

The chain employs TRBV12-3 or TRBV12-4 and TRBJ2-5. CDR3 length: 15 amino acids. CDR3 protein: CASSFPDTDQETQYF.